This TCR beta chain appears in the sequencing data of a study of metastatic and nonmetastatic thyroid tumors. By share, this clone counts as large. Among the patients, none had received any treatment before thyroid surgery. TCRdb redid the clone calls on the PCR reads using MiXCR. The sample gives 15,000 to 25,000 clones, over 20% of which show up once; around 9.3% is in the top ten. This sequence originates from a male donor with papillary thyroid cancer or a benign thyroid nodule (not recorded which). Some clones in this sample may be carry-over from other donors' samples. The specimen sequenced was tumor tissue.

The CDR3 DNA follows: TGTGCCAGCAGCGTAGGGGGACTAGCAATCAATGAGCAGTTCTTC. Protein product: CASSVGGLAINEQFF. This chain uses TRBV9 with TRBJ2-1; 9 bases map to TRBD2. Per germline, CDR1 SGDLS and CDR2 YYNGEE. This CDR3 has 15 residues. V trimming: 0 bases; J trimming: 6 bases; junction bases outside the gene matches: 4.